A single sample gave rise to the 5 T cell receptor beta chains below, sequenced in a study of CD8+ T cells in alopecia areata. In each case, RNA was isolated and then reverse transcribed into cDNA as the sequencing template. Here immunoSEQ multiplex PCR was the method, and the copy in TCRdb shows in-frame clones only, minus some. The sample consists of roughly 200,000 clones, around half of them appearing once. The treatment: oral pan-JAK inhibitor, 5-10 mg twice daily. Sample: CD8+ T cells sorted from blood, taken at week 24, from a patient treated with tofacitinib. These receptor sequences come from a human donor with alopecia areata.

This clone was counted between two and nine times. V is TRBV7-2 and J is TRBJ2-7; no reliable D call. Germline V lookup: CDR1 SGHTA, CDR2 FQGNSA. V lost 1 base and J lost 2, with 12 bases in between. The CDR3 length is 15 residues. CDR3 coding DNA: TGTGCCAGCAGCTTAGACGCGAGCGCGACCTACGAGCAGTACTTC. It codes for CASSLDASATYEQYF.

The rearrangement uses TRBV7-9 and TRBJ2-5; D is ambiguous. The germline V gene has CDR1 SEHNR and CDR2 FQNEAQ (reference sequence). Trimming took off 5 bases at V and 4 bases at J, with 11 bases between the two ends. The CDR3 is made up of 13 amino acids. This chain's CDR3 is CASSAVSVETQYF. The CDR3 region has the DNA TGTGCCAGCAGCGCCGTTTCAGTAGAGACCCAGTACTTC. Supplemented by reference TRBV7-9 and TRBJ2-5, the full variable domain reads DTGVSQNPRHKITKRGQNVTFRCDPISEHNRLYWYRQTLGQGPEFLTYFQNEAQLEKSRLLSDRFSAERPKGSFSTLEIQRTEQGDSAMYLCASSAVSVETQYFGPGTRLLVL.

The chain couples TRBV7-9 to TRBJ1-2; D is perhaps TRBD1 (6 bases). The CDR3 sequence is 13 residues long. Trimming pared 4 bases from V and 7 bases from J, leaving 13 bases between. Germline CDR1 and CDR2: SEHNR and FQNEAQ (reference sequence). The chain's CDR3 is CASSSGEAGGYTF. The DNA of the CDR3 is TGTGCCAGCAGCTCAGGGGAAGCTGGTGGCTACACCTTC. Drawing the rest from reference TRBV7-9 and TRBJ1-2, the complete variable domain is DTGVSQNPRHKITKRGQNVTFRCDPISEHNRLYWYRQTLGQGPEFLTYFQNEAQLEKSRLLSDRFSAERPKGSFSTLEIQRTEQGDSAMYLCASSSGEAGGYTFGSGTRLTVV.

In its sample, this clone was seen a few times. The chain is built from TRBV27 and TRBJ1-4; D gene ambiguous. V was shortened by 7 bases and J by 8 bases, with 11 bases between the two germline ends. CDR1 is MNHEY and CDR2 is SMNVEV in the germline V gene (reference sequence). This CDR3 region has 12 residues. The CDR3 is CASKGNNEKLFF. The CDR3 coding sequence is TGTGCCAGCAAGGGTAACAACGAAAAACTGTTTTTT.

The chain links TRBV5-6 to TRBJ1-1; 9 bases map to TRBD1. With 5 bases clipped from V and 5 bases from J, the junction kept 4 bases outside the gene matches. The germline CDR1 and CDR2 sequences are SGHDT and YYEEEE. The CDR3 consists of 13 residues. CDR3 sequence reads: CASSRTGETEAFF. The CDR3 coding sequence is TGTGCCAGCAGTCGGACAGGGGAGACTGAAGCTTTCTTT.